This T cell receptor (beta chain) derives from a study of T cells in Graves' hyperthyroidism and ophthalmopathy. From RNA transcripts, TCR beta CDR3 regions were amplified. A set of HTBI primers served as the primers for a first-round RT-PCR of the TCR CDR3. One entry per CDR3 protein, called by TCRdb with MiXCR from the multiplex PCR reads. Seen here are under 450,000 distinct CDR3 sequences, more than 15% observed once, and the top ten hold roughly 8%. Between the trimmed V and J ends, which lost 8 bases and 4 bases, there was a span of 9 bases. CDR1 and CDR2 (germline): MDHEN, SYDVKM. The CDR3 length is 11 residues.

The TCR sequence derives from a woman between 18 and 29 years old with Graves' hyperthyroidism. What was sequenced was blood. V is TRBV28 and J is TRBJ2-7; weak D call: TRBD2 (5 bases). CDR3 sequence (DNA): TGTGCCAGCTCCGGGAAATACGAGCAGTACTTC. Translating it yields CASSGKYEQYF.